This T cell receptor (beta chain) was sequenced for a study of T cells in localized non-small cell lung cancer. Worth noting for this clone: Its antigen is still unknown.

TCRdb's table, derived via immunoSEQ multiplex PCR, lists solely in-frame clones and lacks some. The table records tens of thousands of clones, over 80% of them present only once. The CDR3 runs to 15 residues. The V and J ends lost 3 bases and 3 bases respectively, with 15 bases between them. Germline CDR1 is SGHAT and CDR2 is FQNNGV. Notes on the study in general: Detection in adjacent lung was observed for a median roughly 57 of the top 100 tumor clones.

The gene calls are TRBV11-2 and TRBJ2-7; TRBD2 might be the D (7 bases). The TCR sequence derives from a man between 35 and 75 years old with stage II squamous cell lung carcinoma. The sequencing here drew on PBMCs, taken before any cancer treatment. In DNA form, the CDR3 reads TGTGCCAGCAGCTTCGGACGGGGGGCGGGCTACGAGCAGTACTTC. It encodes CASSFGRGAGYEQYF.